This is a list of T cell receptor beta chains from one sample in a study of T cell responses to AZD1222 COVID-19 vaccine. Sequencing was performed with immunoSEQ multiplex PCR; in TCRdb, only in-frame clones are kept and a portion is missing. The table has nearly 100,000 clones, roughly 88% seen once. The material was peripheral blood, obtained on day 0 of AZD1222 vaccination. The receptors were sampled from an adult in good health. Both conserved end residues are part of each CDR3. A D gene is named only where the DNA matches it firmly. Size is stated for part of the rows, as once, few or many counts, or as a class when the clone is expanded.

d_call: NA; j_call: TRBJ1-2; cdr3_length: 13; clone_size: NA; v_call: TRBV7-3; cdr3_aa: CASSTTGNGGYTF; cdr3_nt: TGTGCCAGCAGCACAACAGGGAATGGTGGCTACACCTTC
d_call: NA; j_call: TRBJ1-3; cdr3_length: 17; clone_size: NA; v_call: TRBV4-3; cdr3_aa: CASSQGQTGAIGNTIYF; cdr3_nt: TGCGCCAGCAGCCAAGGACAGACGGGGGCCATTGGAAACACCATATATTTT
d_call: NA; j_call: TRBJ1-5; cdr3_length: 10; clone_size: NA; v_call: TRBV6-6; cdr3_aa: CASSLQPQHF; cdr3_nt: TGTGCCAGCAGCCTCCAGCCCCAGCATTTT
d_call: NA; j_call: TRBJ2-5; cdr3_length: 14; clone_size: NA; v_call: TRBV5-1; cdr3_aa: CASSLEGSTGTQYF; cdr3_nt: TGCGCCAGCAGCTTGGAGGGTTCTACGGGGACCCAGTACTTC
d_call: NA; j_call: TRBJ2-1; cdr3_length: 14; clone_size: NA; v_call: TRBV7-9; cdr3_aa: CASSPDTGYNEQFF; cdr3_nt: TGTGCCAGCAGCCCGGACACCGGATACAATGAGCAGTTCTTC
d_call: NA; j_call: TRBJ1-4; cdr3_length: 15; clone_size: NA; v_call: TRBV4-1; cdr3_aa: CASSQDVGGSEKLFF; cdr3_nt: TGCGCCAGCAGCCAAGATGTCGGGGGAAGCGAAAAACTGTTTTTT
d_call: NA; j_call: TRBJ1-2; cdr3_length: 15; clone_size: NA; v_call: TRBV28; cdr3_aa: CASSPPAVSRNGYTF; cdr3_nt: TGTGCCAGCAGTCCCCCGGCCGTATCAAGGAATGGCTACACCTTC
d_call: NA; j_call: TRBJ2-2; cdr3_length: 13; clone_size: NA; v_call: TRBV7-2; cdr3_aa: CASRPTGTGELFF; cdr3_nt: TGTGCCAGCAGGCCAACAGGGACCGGGGAGCTGTTTTTT
d_call: NA; j_call: TRBJ1-3; cdr3_length: 15; clone_size: few; v_call: TRBV7-9; cdr3_aa: CASRPQGFSGNTIYF; cdr3_nt: TGTGCCAGCAGGCCTCAGGGCTTTTCTGGAAACACCATATATTTT
d_call: TRBD2; j_call: TRBJ2-2; cdr3_length: 15; clone_size: NA; v_call: TRBV3-1/TRBV3-2; cdr3_aa: CASSPGTIITGELFF; cdr3_nt: TGTGCCAGCAGCCCAGGGACTATTATCACCGGGGAGCTGTTTTTT
d_call: NA; j_call: TRBJ1-2; cdr3_length: 13; clone_size: once; v_call: TRBV12-3/TRBV12-4; cdr3_aa: CASSRNRLGGYTF; cdr3_nt: TGTGCCAGCAGCCGAAACAGGCTCGGCGGCTACACCTTC
d_call: TRBD1; j_call: TRBJ1-2; cdr3_length: 15; clone_size: NA; v_call: TRBV3-1/TRBV3-2; cdr3_aa: CASSRTGGRVGGYTF; cdr3_nt: TGTGCCAGCAGCCGGACAGGGGGTCGTGTAGGCGGCTACACCTTC
d_call: NA; j_call: TRBJ1-1; cdr3_length: 14; clone_size: NA; v_call: TRBV18; cdr3_aa: CASSPSRTGTEAFF; cdr3_nt: TGTGCCAGCTCACCATCCCGGACTGGCACTGAAGCTTTCTTT
d_call: NA; j_call: TRBJ2-4; cdr3_length: 15; clone_size: NA; v_call: TRBV5-1; cdr3_aa: CASSWIPEAKNIQYF; cdr3_nt: TGCGCCAGCAGCTGGATTCCGGAAGCCAAAAACATTCAGTACTTC
d_call: NA; j_call: TRBJ2-1; cdr3_length: 16; clone_size: NA; v_call: TRBV19; cdr3_aa: CASSISRASSYNEQFF; cdr3_nt: TGTGCCAGTAGTATTAGCCGGGCCAGCTCCTACAATGAGCAGTTCTTC
d_call: NA; j_call: TRBJ2-2; cdr3_length: 17; clone_size: NA; v_call: TRBV23-1; cdr3_aa: CASSHGDTRANTGELFF; cdr3_nt: TGCGCCAGCAGTCACGGGGACACCCGCGCGAACACCGGGGAGCTGTTTTTT
d_call: NA; j_call: TRBJ1-5; cdr3_length: 16; clone_size: NA; v_call: TRBV7-2; cdr3_aa: CASSLVRGTSNQPQHF; cdr3_nt: TGTGCCAGCAGCTTAGTGAGGGGTACGAGCAATCAGCCCCAGCATTTT
d_call: NA; j_call: TRBJ1-6; cdr3_length: 14; clone_size: NA; v_call: TRBV6-5; cdr3_aa: CASSYTMGDSPLHF; cdr3_nt: TGTGCCAGCAGTTACACCATGGGTGATTCACCCCTCCACTTT
d_call: NA; j_call: TRBJ1-4; cdr3_length: 15; clone_size: NA; v_call: TRBV3-1/TRBV3-2; cdr3_aa: CASSQVWGGNEKLFF; cdr3_nt: TGTGCCAGCAGCCAAGTTTGGGGGGGCAATGAAAAACTGTTTTTT
d_call: NA; j_call: TRBJ2-7; cdr3_length: 15; clone_size: NA; v_call: TRBV6-1; cdr3_aa: CASSDQSRGGYEQYF; cdr3_nt: TGTGCCAGCAGTGACCAATCCCGGGGCGGGTACGAGCAGTACTTC
d_call: NA; j_call: TRBJ1-6; cdr3_length: 16; clone_size: NA; v_call: TRBV27; cdr3_aa: CASTRGGPNYNSPLHF; cdr3_nt: TGTGCCAGCACTCGTGGAGGACCCAACTATAATTCACCCCTCCACTTT
d_call: TRBD1; j_call: TRBJ1-3; cdr3_length: 16; clone_size: NA; v_call: TRBV5-4; cdr3_aa: CASSSPGQGLGNTIYF; cdr3_nt: TGTGCCAGCAGCTCTCCGGGACAGGGGTTAGGAAACACCATATATTTT
d_call: NA; j_call: TRBJ1-6; cdr3_length: 15; clone_size: NA; v_call: TRBV19; cdr3_aa: CASRLDRSFNSPLHF; cdr3_nt: TGTGCCAGTAGACTGGACAGAAGCTTTAATTCACCCCTCCACTTT
d_call: NA; j_call: TRBJ2-7; cdr3_length: 18; clone_size: NA; v_call: TRBV7-8; cdr3_aa: CASSVPGLLPGLSYEQYF; cdr3_nt: TGTGCCAGCAGCGTCCCGGGACTGCTCCCGGGTCTCTCCTACGAGCAGTACTTC
d_call: TRBD1; j_call: TRBJ1-2; cdr3_length: 17; clone_size: NA; v_call: TRBV18; cdr3_aa: CASSPSYMGQDANGYTF; cdr3_nt: TGTGCCAGCTCGCCCAGTTATATGGGACAGGACGCGAATGGCTACACCTTC
d_call: NA; j_call: TRBJ1-2; cdr3_length: 14; clone_size: NA; v_call: TRBV18; cdr3_aa: CASSPDHRAGGYTF; cdr3_nt: TGTGCCAGCTCACCAGATCACAGGGCGGGCGGCTACACCTTC
d_call: NA; j_call: TRBJ2-5; cdr3_length: 14; clone_size: NA; v_call: TRBV3-1/TRBV3-2; cdr3_aa: CASSTRTDRETQYF; cdr3_nt: TGTGCCAGCAGCACCCGCACGGATAGGGAGACCCAGTACTTC
d_call: TRBD1; j_call: TRBJ1-4; cdr3_length: 15; clone_size: NA; v_call: TRBV15; cdr3_aa: CATSRGQGTNEKLFF; cdr3_nt: TGTGCCACCAGCAGAGGACAGGGGACTAATGAAAAACTGTTTTTT
d_call: NA; j_call: TRBJ2-7; cdr3_length: 12; clone_size: NA; v_call: TRBV7-9; cdr3_aa: CVASRGKTEQYF; cdr3_nt: TGTGTTGCGAGTAGAGGAAAGACCGAGCAGTACTTC
d_call: TRBD1; j_call: TRBJ1-1; cdr3_length: 13; clone_size: NA; v_call: TRBV30; cdr3_aa: CAWGRQGNTEAFF; cdr3_nt: TGTGCCTGGGGAAGACAGGGTAACACTGAAGCTTTCTTT
d_call: TRBD1; j_call: TRBJ1-5; cdr3_length: 15; clone_size: NA; v_call: TRBV7-8; cdr3_aa: CASSLEGASNQPQHF; cdr3_nt: TGTGCCAGCAGCTTGGAGGGGGCAAGCAATCAGCCCCAGCATTTT
d_call: TRBD1; j_call: TRBJ1-1; cdr3_length: 14; clone_size: NA; v_call: TRBV19; cdr3_aa: CASTGRGRRTEAFF; cdr3_nt: TGTGCCAGTACCGGCAGGGGGCGTAGGACTGAAGCTTTCTTT
d_call: NA; j_call: TRBJ2-6; cdr3_length: 16; clone_size: NA; v_call: TRBV5-4; cdr3_aa: CASSLDRSSGANVLTF; cdr3_nt: TGTGCCAGCAGCTTGGACCGTAGCTCTGGGGCCAACGTCCTGACTTTC
d_call: TRBD1; j_call: TRBJ1-2; cdr3_length: 14; clone_size: NA; v_call: TRBV5-1; cdr3_aa: CASREGTGGYGYTF; cdr3_nt: TGCGCCAGCAGGGAAGGGACAGGGGGCTATGGCTACACCTTC
d_call: TRBD1; j_call: TRBJ1-2; cdr3_length: 14; clone_size: once; v_call: TRBV30; cdr3_aa: CAWAYGQGAGGYTF; cdr3_nt: TGTGCCTGGGCTTACGGACAGGGGGCGGGTGGCTACACCTTC
d_call: TRBD1; j_call: TRBJ1-2; cdr3_length: 16; clone_size: NA; v_call: TRBV9; cdr3_aa: CASSYGQGPANYGYTF; cdr3_nt: TGTGCCAGCAGCTACGGACAGGGGCCAGCTAACTATGGCTACACCTTC
d_call: TRBD1; j_call: TRBJ1-2; cdr3_length: 12; clone_size: once; v_call: TRBV5-1; cdr3_aa: CASSPDRDGYTF; cdr3_nt: TGCGCCAGCAGCCCGGACAGGGATGGCTACACCTTC
d_call: NA; j_call: TRBJ1-2; cdr3_length: 14; clone_size: NA; v_call: TRBV28; cdr3_aa: CASSSHSGRYGYTF; cdr3_nt: TGTGCCAGCAGTTCCCACAGCGGTAGATATGGCTACACCTTC
d_call: NA; j_call: TRBJ1-2; cdr3_length: 16; clone_size: NA; v_call: TRBV9; cdr3_aa: CASSLPRGGLGYGYTF; cdr3_nt: TGTGCCAGCAGCCTGCCACGGGGGGGTCTTGGCTATGGCTACACCTTC
d_call: NA; j_call: TRBJ1-1; cdr3_length: 16; clone_size: NA; v_call: TRBV23-1; cdr3_aa: CASSPRRFHMNTEAFF; cdr3_nt: TGCGCCAGCAGCCCTCGACGATTCCACATGAACACTGAAGCTTTCTTT
d_call: NA; j_call: TRBJ1-5; cdr3_length: 16; clone_size: NA; v_call: TRBV15; cdr3_aa: CATSKSPGLSNQPQHF; cdr3_nt: TGTGCCACCAGCAAATCCCCTGGGCTAAGCAATCAGCCCCAGCATTTT
d_call: NA; j_call: TRBJ1-4; cdr3_length: 11; clone_size: NA; v_call: TRBV15; cdr3_aa: CASSGGGRLFF; cdr3_nt: TGTGCCTCGTCGGGCGGGGGAAGGCTGTTTTTT
d_call: NA; j_call: TRBJ2-3; cdr3_length: 15; clone_size: NA; v_call: TRBV28; cdr3_aa: CASSTLTSRTDTQYF; cdr3_nt: TGTGCCAGCAGTACCCTAACTTCGAGGACAGATACGCAGTATTTT
d_call: TRBD1; j_call: TRBJ1-5; cdr3_length: 15; clone_size: NA; v_call: TRBV6-2/TRBV6-3; cdr3_aa: CASSRTGGSNQPQHF; cdr3_nt: TGTGCCAGCAGTAGGACAGGGGGAAGCAATCAGCCCCAGCATTTT
d_call: NA; j_call: TRBJ1-4; cdr3_length: 15; clone_size: NA; v_call: TRBV5-1; cdr3_aa: CASSLVPGANEKLFF; cdr3_nt: TGCGCCAGCAGCTTGGTCCCAGGAGCTAATGAAAAACTGTTTTTT
d_call: NA; j_call: TRBJ1-3; cdr3_length: 14; clone_size: NA; v_call: TRBV7-8; cdr3_aa: CASSPRGAGNTIYF; cdr3_nt: TGTGCCAGCAGCCCCCGGGGGGCTGGAAACACCATATATTTT
d_call: NA; j_call: TRBJ1-1; cdr3_length: 15; clone_size: NA; v_call: TRBV7-2; cdr3_aa: CASSPYGVQNTEAFF; cdr3_nt: TGTGCCAGCAGCCCCTATGGGGTCCAGAACACTGAAGCTTTCTTT
d_call: TRBD1; j_call: TRBJ2-3; cdr3_length: 18; clone_size: NA; v_call: TRBV7-7; cdr3_aa: CASSFGTGGPSSTDTQYF; cdr3_nt: TGTGCTAGCAGCTTCGGGACAGGGGGTCCCTCTAGCACAGATACGCAGTATTTT
d_call: TRBD1; j_call: TRBJ1-2; cdr3_length: 15; clone_size: NA; v_call: TRBV5-6; cdr3_aa: CASSPRPRQGYGYTF; cdr3_nt: TGTGCCAGCAGCCCTAGGCCGAGACAGGGGTATGGCTACACCTTC
d_call: NA; j_call: TRBJ2-1; cdr3_length: 14; clone_size: NA; v_call: TRBV10-2; cdr3_aa: CASSESLEGYEQFF; cdr3_nt: TGCGCCAGCAGTGAGTCTCTTGAGGGCTATGAGCAGTTCTTC
d_call: NA; j_call: TRBJ2-2; cdr3_length: 13; clone_size: NA; v_call: TRBV6-6; cdr3_aa: CASSGPSGRELFF; cdr3_nt: TGTGCCAGCAGTGGTCCGTCCGGGCGGGAGCTGTTTTTT
d_call: TRBD1; j_call: TRBJ1-1; cdr3_length: 20; clone_size: NA; v_call: TRBV10-1; cdr3_aa: CASSEMNGTGDPSGDTEAFF; cdr3_nt: TGCGCCAGCAGTGAGATGAATGGGACAGGGGACCCTTCCGGGGACACTGAAGCTTTCTTT
d_call: NA; j_call: TRBJ2-7; cdr3_length: 14; clone_size: NA; v_call: TRBV7-8; cdr3_aa: CASSIPGQPYEQYF; cdr3_nt: TGTGCCAGCAGCATACCGGGCCAGCCCTACGAGCAGTACTTC
d_call: NA; j_call: TRBJ2-5; cdr3_length: 14; clone_size: NA; v_call: TRBV2; cdr3_aa: CASLKARNSETQYF; cdr3_nt: TGTGCCAGCCTGAAGGCGAGGAACTCAGAGACCCAGTACTTC
d_call: NA; j_call: TRBJ2-4; cdr3_length: 16; clone_size: once; v_call: TRBV7-8; cdr3_aa: CASSRGRAEPKNIQYF; cdr3_nt: TGTGCCAGCAGCCGAGGGCGGGCGGAGCCAAAAAACATTCAGTACTTC